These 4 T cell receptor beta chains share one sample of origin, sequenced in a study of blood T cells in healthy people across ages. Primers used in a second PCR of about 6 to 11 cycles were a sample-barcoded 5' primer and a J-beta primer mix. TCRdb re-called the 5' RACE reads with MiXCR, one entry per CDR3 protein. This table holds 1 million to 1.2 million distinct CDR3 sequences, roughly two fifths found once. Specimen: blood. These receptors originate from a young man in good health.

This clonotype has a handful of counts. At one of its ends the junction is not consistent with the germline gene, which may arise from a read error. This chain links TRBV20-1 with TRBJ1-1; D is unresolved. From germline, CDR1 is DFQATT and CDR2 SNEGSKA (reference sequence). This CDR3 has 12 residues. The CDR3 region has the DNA TGTAGTGCTAGAGAGACACGGAACGAAGCTTTCTTT. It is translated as CSARETRNEAFF.

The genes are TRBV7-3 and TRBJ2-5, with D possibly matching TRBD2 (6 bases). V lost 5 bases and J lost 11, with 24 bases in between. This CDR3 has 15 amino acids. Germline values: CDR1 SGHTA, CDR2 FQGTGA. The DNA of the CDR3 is TGTGCCAGCAGCGGGGGGAAGAAGGGCGAGATAGAGCAGTACTTC. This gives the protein CASSGGKKGEIEQYF. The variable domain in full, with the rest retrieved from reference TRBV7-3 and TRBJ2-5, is GAGVSQTPSNKVTEKGKYVELRCDPISGHTALYWYRQSLGQGPEFLIYFQGTGAADDSGLPNDRFFAVRPEGSVSTLKIQRTERGDSAVYLCASSGGKKGEIEQYFGPGTRLLVL.

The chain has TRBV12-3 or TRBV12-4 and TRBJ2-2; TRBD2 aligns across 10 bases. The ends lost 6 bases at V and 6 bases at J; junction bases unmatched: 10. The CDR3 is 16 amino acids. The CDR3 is CASRLNPSGGAGELFF. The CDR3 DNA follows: TGTGCCAGCAGACTAAATCCTAGCGGGGGTGCCGGGGAGCTGTTTTTT.

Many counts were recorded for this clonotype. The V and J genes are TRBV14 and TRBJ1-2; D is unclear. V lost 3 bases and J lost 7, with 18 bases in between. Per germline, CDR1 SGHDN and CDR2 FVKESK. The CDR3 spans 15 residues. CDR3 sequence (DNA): TGTGCCAGCAGCCATACGGGAGTAGAGGGTCGTGGCTACACCTTC. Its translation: CASSHTGVEGRGYTF.